These 2 T cell receptor beta chains came from one sample sequenced in a study of CD8 T cells in Susac syndrome (dated by TCRdb to the late 2010s). Library method: the immunoSEQ multiplex PCR assay. RNA was extracted using the RNeasy kit, and roughly 0.45 to 1 ug of the RNA was reverse transcribed with random hexamers. TCRdb reprocessing: public reads trimmed at Q25 with fastp, clones called with MiXCR, in-frame beta chains kept. Rows are combined by CDR3 protein, so each entry shows the most common genes and DNA. In all, the sample holds under 150,000 distinct CDR3 sequences, and approximately 95% of those were seen once. About 0.14% of the sample is taken by the ten largest. Sequencing was performed on CD4+ T cells from PBMCs. The receptors stem from a human donor with Susac syndrome.

The V call is TRBV28, the J call TRBJ2-3; D is ambiguous. Germline CDR1 MDHEN, CDR2 SYDVKM. The CDR3 consists of 12 residues. Trimming removed 3 bases from V and 4 bases from J, with 5 bases in between. This CDR3 is CASSLLADTQYF. The CDR3 bases are TGTGCCAGCAGTTTGTTAGCAGATACGCAGTATTTT.

This clonotype appeared a single time. This sequence joins TRBV7-8 and TRBJ2-3, with a weak D call TRBD2 (7 bases). The CDR3 totals 14 residues. From germline, CDR1 is SGHVS and CDR2 FQNEAQ. Trimming stripped 5 bases from V and 7 bases from J, with 16 bases between. The CDR3 nucleotides read TGTGCCAGCAGCCCGAGGGGGGGGATCAATACGCAGTATTTT. It is translated as CASSPRGGINTQYF.